Reported below is one TCR beta chain. Primed by a sample-barcoded 5' primer and a J-beta primer mix, a second PCR proceeded for 7 to 11 cycles. TCRdb redid the calling of the 5' RACE reads with MiXCR, one entry per CDR3 protein. The sample includes roughly 2 million distinct CDR3 sequences, roughly 52% seen only once; the top ten take approximately 2.1%. Germline assignment: CDR1 KGHSH and CDR2 LQKENI. CDR3 size: 16 residues. V lost 0 bases, J lost 9 bases, and 11 bases stayed unmatched. This sample was included in a study of blood T cells in healthy people across ages. Drawing of peripheral blood yielded about 9.8 milliliters from each donor.

The chain combines TRBV18 with TRBJ2-1, with 7 bases matching TRBD1. This clonotype was obtained from a woman in her 40s in good health. Sequenced input: blood. CDR3 bases: TGTGCCAGCTCACCACCGGGACAGTCGAGAGGCGTTGAGCAGTTCTTC. Translating gives CASSPPGQSRGVEQFF.